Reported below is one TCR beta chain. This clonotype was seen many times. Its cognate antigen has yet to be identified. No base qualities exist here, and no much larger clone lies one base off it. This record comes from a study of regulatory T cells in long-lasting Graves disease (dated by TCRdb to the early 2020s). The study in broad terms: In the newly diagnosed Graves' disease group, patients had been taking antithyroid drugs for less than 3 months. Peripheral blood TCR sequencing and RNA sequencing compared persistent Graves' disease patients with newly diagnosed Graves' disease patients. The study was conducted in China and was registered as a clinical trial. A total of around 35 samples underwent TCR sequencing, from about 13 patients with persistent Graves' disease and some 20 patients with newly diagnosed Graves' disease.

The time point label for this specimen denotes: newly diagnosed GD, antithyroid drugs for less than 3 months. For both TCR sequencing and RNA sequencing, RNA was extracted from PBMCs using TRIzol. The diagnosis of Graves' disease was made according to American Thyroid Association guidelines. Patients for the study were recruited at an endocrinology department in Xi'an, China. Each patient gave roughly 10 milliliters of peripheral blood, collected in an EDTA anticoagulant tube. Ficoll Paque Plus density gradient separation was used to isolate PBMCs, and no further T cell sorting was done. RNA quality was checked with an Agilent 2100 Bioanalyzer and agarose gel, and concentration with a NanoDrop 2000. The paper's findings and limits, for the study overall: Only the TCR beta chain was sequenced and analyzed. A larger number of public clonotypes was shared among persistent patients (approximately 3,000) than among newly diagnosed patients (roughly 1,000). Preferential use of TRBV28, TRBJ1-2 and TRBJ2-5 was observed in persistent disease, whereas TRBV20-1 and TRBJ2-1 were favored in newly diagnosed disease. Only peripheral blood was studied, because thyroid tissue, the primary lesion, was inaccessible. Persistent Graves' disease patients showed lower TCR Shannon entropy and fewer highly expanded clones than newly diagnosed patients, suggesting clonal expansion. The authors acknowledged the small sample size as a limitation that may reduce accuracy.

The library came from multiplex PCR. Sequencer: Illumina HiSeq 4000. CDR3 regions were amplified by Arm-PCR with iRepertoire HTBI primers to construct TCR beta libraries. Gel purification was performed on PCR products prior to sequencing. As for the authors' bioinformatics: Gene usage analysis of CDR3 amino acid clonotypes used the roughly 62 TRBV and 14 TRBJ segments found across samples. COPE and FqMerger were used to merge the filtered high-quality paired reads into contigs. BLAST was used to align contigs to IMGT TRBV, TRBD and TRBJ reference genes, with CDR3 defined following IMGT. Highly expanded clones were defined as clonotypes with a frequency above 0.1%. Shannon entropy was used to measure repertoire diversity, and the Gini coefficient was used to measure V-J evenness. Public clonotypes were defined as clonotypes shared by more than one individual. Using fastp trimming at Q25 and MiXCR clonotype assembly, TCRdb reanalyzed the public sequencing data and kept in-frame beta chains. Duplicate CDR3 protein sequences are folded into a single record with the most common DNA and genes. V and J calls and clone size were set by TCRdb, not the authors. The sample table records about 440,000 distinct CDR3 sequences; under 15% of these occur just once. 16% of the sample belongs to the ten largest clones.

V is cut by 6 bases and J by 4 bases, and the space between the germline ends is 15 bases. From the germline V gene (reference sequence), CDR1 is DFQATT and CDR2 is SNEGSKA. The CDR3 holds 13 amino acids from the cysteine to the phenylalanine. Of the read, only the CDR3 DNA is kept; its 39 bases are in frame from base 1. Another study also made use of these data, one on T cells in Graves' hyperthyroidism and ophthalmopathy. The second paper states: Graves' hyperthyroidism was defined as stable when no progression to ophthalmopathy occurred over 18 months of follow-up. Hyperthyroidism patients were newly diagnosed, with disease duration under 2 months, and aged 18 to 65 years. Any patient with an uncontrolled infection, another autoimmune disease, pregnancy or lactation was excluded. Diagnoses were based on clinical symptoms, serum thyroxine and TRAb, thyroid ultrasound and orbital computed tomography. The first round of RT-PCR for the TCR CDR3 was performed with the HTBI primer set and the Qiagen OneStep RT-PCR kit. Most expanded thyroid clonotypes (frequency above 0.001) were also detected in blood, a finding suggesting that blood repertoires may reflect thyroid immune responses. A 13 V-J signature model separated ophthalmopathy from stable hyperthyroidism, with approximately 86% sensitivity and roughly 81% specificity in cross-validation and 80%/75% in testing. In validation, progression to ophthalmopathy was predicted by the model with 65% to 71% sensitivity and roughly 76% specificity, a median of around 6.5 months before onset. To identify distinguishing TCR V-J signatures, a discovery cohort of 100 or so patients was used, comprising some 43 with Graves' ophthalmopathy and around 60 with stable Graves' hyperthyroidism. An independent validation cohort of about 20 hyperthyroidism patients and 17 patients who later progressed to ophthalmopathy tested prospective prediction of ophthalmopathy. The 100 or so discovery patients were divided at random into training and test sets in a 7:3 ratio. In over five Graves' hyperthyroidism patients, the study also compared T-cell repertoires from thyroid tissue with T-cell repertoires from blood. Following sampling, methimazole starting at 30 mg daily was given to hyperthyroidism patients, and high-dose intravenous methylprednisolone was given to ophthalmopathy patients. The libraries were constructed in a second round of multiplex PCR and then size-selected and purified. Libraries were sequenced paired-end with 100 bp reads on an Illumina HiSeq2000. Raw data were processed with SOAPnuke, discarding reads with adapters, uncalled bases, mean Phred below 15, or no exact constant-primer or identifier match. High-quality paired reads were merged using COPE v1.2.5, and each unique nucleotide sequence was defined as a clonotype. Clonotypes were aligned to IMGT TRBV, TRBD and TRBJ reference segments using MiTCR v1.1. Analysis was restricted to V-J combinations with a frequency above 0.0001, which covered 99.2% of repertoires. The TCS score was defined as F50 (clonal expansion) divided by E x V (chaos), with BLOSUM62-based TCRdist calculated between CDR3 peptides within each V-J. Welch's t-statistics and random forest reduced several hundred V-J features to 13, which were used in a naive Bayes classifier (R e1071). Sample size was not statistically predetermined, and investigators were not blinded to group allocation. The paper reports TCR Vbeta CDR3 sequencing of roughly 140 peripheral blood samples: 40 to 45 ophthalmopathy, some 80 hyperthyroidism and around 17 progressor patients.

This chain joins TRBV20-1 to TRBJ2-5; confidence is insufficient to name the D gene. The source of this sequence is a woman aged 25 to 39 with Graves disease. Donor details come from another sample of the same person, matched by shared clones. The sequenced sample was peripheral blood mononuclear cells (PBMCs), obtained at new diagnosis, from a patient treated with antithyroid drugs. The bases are TGCAGTGCCATTGGACGGGTGCGAGAGACCCAGTACTTC. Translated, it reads CSAIGRVRETQYF.